Listed here are 17 T cell receptor beta chains from one sample, sequenced in a study of blood T cell repertoires in COVID-19. Libraries were prepared by immunoSEQ multiplex PCR; TCRdb keeps only in-frame clonotypes and omits some of them. Among about 60,000 clones listed, 82% were seen once. The specimen sequenced was peripheral blood. Receptor source: a man aged 60-69 years with acute or convalescent COVID-19.

The V gene is TRBV5-1, the J gene TRBJ2-6; 8 bases agree with TRBD1. J was trimmed by 0 bases and V by 0 bases; bases with no gene match: 2. Germline CDR1 is SGHRS and CDR2 is YFSETQ. The CDR3 has 17 residues. CDR3 DNA sequence: TGCGCCAGCAGCTTGGCAGGGGGCATCTCTGGGGCCAACGTCCTGACTTTC. Amino acid sequence: CASSLAGGISGANVLTF.

The sample holds a few counts of this clone. This chain links TRBV9 with TRBJ2-5, with 8 bases aligning to TRBD2. Per germline, CDR1 SGDLS and CDR2 YYNGEE. Losses at the gene ends were 2 bases for V and 5 bases for J; bases not matched to a gene: 8. The CDR3 spans 15 residues. In nucleotides, the CDR3 is TGTGCCAGCAGCGTCCCCAGCGGGGGTAGTGAGACCCAGTACTTC. Protein sequence: CASSVPSGGSETQYF.

The genes are TRBV5-4 and TRBJ1-6; the D gene is possibly TRBD1 (5 bases). V shed 4 bases and J shed 10 bases, with 24 bases lying between them. Germline CDR1 and CDR2: SGHNT and YYREEE (reference sequence). The CDR3 totals 17 residues. The CDR3 loop reads CASSRGSGGVGNSPLHF. CDR3 nucleotides: TGTGCCAGCAGCCGGGGCAGTGGGGGGGTCGGGAACTCACCCCTCCACTTT.

This clone was seen a handful of times. The chain has TRBV5-6 and TRBJ1-1; D remains unclear. Trimming left V 0 bases short and J 1 base short, with 7 bases between. This CDR3 has 14 residues. Germline V gene sequence: CDR1 SGHDT, CDR2 YYEEEE. The CDR3 spells CASSLEAWNTEAFF. The CDR3 coding sequence is TGTGCCAGCAGCTTGGAAGCTTGGAACACTGAAGCTTTCTTT.

The genes are TRBV2 and TRBJ1-2; TRBD1 aligns across 8 bases. The CDR3 spans 12 residues. The germline V gene encodes CDR1 SNHLY and CDR2 FYNNEI. V trimming: 4 bases; J trimming: 8 bases; junction bases outside the gene matches: 3. The CDR3 region has the DNA TGTGCCAGCAGTGCAGGGGGCGGAGGCTACACCTTC. Its protein is CASSAGGGGYTF.

This clone was detected only once. This CDR3 reads CASSSGYGYTF. CDR3 coding DNA: TGTGCCAGCAGTTCAGGCTATGGCTACACCTTC. The chain couples TRBV27 to TRBJ1-2; unclear D gene. The germline V gene encodes CDR1 MNHEY and CDR2 SMNVEV (reference sequence). This CDR3 is 11 amino acids long. V was trimmed by 4 bases and J by 4 bases, leaving 4 bases between them.

J is TRBJ1-2 and V is TRBV4-1; 7 bases are a match to TRBD1. Germline lookup yields CDR1 MGHRA and CDR2 YSYEKL. The J segment lost 2 bases and the V segment lost 3 bases, leaving 15 bases of the junction unmatched. This CDR3 has 18 amino acids. The CDR3: CASSHLRDRRTYNYGYTF. DNA for the CDR3: TGCGCCAGCAGCCACCTCCGGGACAGACGAACGTACAACTATGGCTACACCTTC.

This sequence joins TRBV7-2 and TRBJ2-2, with unresolved D. The CDR3 loop spans 16 amino acids. The germline V gene has CDR1 SGHTA and CDR2 FQGNSA. V lost 1 base and J lost 6, with 15 bases in between. In DNA form, the CDR3 reads TGTGCCAGCAGCTTAGAACACTATATTTTTCCCGGGGAGCTGTTTTTT. It encodes CASSLEHYIFPGELFF.

The chain joins TRBV5-6 to TRBJ2-1; 11 bases line up with TRBD2. The trim removed 7 bases at V and 9 bases at J, leaving 9 bases unmatched. The CDR3 runs 14 residues. CDR1 and CDR2 from the germline V gene are SGHDT and YYEEEE. CDR3 amino acids: CASGETSGDGEQFF. Here the CDR3 DNA reads TGTGCCAGCGGGGAGACTAGCGGGGATGGTGAGCAGTTCTTC.

The chain combines TRBV29-1 with TRBJ2-5, with D uncertain. The V and J ends lost 4 bases and 4 bases respectively, with 7 bases between them. Germline V lookup: CDR1 SQVTM, CDR2 ANQGSEA. This CDR3 has 11 amino acids. The CDR3 sequence: CSVGQAETQYF. CDR3 coding DNA: TGCAGCGTTGGCCAGGCAGAGACCCAGTACTTC.

This chain connects TRBV5-1 to TRBJ1-1; 8 bases line up with TRBD1. The CDR3 spans 13 residues. Trimming cost V 4 bases and J 7 bases; bases outside gene matches: 6. From germline, CDR1 is SGHRS and CDR2 YFSETQ. CDR3 coding DNA: TGCGCCAGCAGCGGAGGACAGGGAGGTGAAGCTTTCTTT. Its protein is CASSGGQGGEAFF.

J is TRBJ1-6 and V is TRBV2; D is unresolved. The CDR3 is 16 amino acids. Germline V gives CDR1 SNHLY, CDR2 FYNNEI. The V and J ends lost 7 bases and 0 bases respectively, with 13 bases between them. The CDR3: CASTGGGGSYNSPLHF. DNA of the CDR3: TGTGCCAGCACAGGTGGAGGCGGCTCCTATAATTCACCCCTCCACTTT.

The V call is TRBV27, the J call TRBJ2-7; D is possibly TRBD1 (6 bases). The CDR3 contains 14 residues. Deletions cut 9 bases from V and 2 bases from J, with 17 bases between. Germline V gives CDR1 MNHEY, CDR2 SMNVEV (reference sequence). The CDR3 here is CASLRRDTTYEQYF. The CDR3, as DNA: TGTGCCAGTCTCCGCCGGGACACCACCTACGAGCAGTACTTC.

This chain joins TRBV7-6 and TRBJ2-2, with 8 bases fitting TRBD1. V gave up 6 bases and J gave up 3 bases; unmatched junction bases: 6. This CDR3 is built from 15 residues. CDR1 SGHVS and CDR2 FNYEAQ come from the germline V gene. The CDR3 is CASSPRGRDTGELFF. The CDR3 nucleotides read TGTGCCAGCAGTCCCAGGGGGCGCGACACCGGGGAGCTGTTTTTT.

This clone appeared a single time. J is TRBJ1-1 and V is TRBV20-1; no firm D call. This CDR3 is 11 amino acids long. The germline V and J ends were trimmed by 5 bases and 11 bases, with 15 bases remaining between them. Germline assignment: CDR1 DFQATT and CDR2 SNEGSKA (reference sequence). In DNA form, the CDR3 reads TGCAGTGCTGGCCAGTATACGGGGGCTTTCTTT. Encoded protein: CSAGQYTGAFF.

This chain uses TRBV7-2 with TRBJ2-5, with D hard to call. Germline loops: CDR1 SGHTA, CDR2 FQGNSA. The CDR3 runs to 12 residues. V dropped 5 bases and J dropped 2 bases, with 6 bases sitting between them. CDR3 sequence reads: CASSRFQETQYF. The DNA for the CDR3 is TGTGCCAGCAGCCGTTTTCAAGAGACCCAGTACTTC.

This chain connects TRBV7-9 to TRBJ1-6; D is possibly TRBD1 (5 bases). The CDR3 is 13 residues long. Germline CDR1 SEHNR, CDR2 FQNEAQ (reference sequence). Trimming took off 8 bases at V and 5 bases at J, with 10 bases between the two ends. CDR3 nucleotides: TGTGCCAGCGGGGGGGTGAATAATTCACCCCTCCACTTT. It is translated as CASGGVNNSPLHF.